This T cell receptor beta chain appears in the sequencing data of a study of blood T cells in healthy people across ages. The germline V gene encodes CDR1 SGHTA and CDR2 FQGNSA. This CDR3 comprises 11 residues. V lost 4 bases and J 6 bases, leaving 7 bases between the germline ends. Using a J-beta primer mix together with a sample-barcoded 5' primer, a second PCR was run for roughly 6 to 12 cycles. One entry per CDR3 protein results from TCRdb running MiXCR on the 5' RACE reads. The sample holds 1.5 million or so distinct CDR3 sequences, about 42% seen once. This clonotype has just a few counts. Sequencing was carried out using blood. The receptor comes from a woman between 18 and 29 years old in good health. V usage is TRBV7-2 and J usage is TRBJ2-7; D is unresolved. CDR3 bases: TGTGCCAGCAGCTCCCGAACCGAGCAGTACTTC. Its protein product is CASSSRTEQYF.